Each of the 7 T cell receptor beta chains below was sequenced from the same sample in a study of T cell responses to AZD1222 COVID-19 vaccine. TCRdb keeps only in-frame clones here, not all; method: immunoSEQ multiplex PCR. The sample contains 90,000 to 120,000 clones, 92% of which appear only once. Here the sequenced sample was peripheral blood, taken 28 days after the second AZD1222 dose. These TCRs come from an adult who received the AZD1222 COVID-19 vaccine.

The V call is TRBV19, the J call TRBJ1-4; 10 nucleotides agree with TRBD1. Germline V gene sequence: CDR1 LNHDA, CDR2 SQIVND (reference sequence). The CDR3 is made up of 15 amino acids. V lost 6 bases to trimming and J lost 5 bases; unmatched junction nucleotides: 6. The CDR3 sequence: CASRQPGQGNEKLFF. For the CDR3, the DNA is TGTGCCAGTAGACAACCGGGACAGGGGAATGAAAAACTGTTTTTT.

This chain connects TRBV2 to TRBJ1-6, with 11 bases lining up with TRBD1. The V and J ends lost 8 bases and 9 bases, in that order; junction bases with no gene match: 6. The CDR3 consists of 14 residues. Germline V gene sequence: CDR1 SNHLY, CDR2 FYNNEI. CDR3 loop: CASCGQGASSPLHF. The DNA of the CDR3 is TGTGCCAGCTGCGGACAGGGGGCTAGTTCACCCCTCCACTTT.

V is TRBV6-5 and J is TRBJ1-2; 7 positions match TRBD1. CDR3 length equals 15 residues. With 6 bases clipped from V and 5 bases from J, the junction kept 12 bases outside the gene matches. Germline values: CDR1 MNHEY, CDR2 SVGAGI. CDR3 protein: CASSPSRTGGYGYTF. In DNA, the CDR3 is TGTGCCAGCAGCCCCTCTAGGACAGGAGGTTATGGCTACACCTTC.

The CDR3 nucleotides are TGTGCCTGGAGTGTACGGCAGGGGGGTCAGCCCCAGCATTTT. This sequence encodes CAWSVRQGGQPQHF. The chain has TRBV30 and TRBJ1-5, with 7 nucleotides matching TRBD1. V was pared by 0 bases and J by 6 bases, with 5 bases of the junction left unmatched. The CDR3 is 14 residues long. Germline assignment: CDR1 GTSNPN and CDR2 SVGIG (reference sequence).

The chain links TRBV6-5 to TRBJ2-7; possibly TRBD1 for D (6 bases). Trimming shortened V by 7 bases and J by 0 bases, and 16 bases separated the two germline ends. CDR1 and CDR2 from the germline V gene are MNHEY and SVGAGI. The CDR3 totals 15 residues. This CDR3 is CASNKGKGDSYEQYF. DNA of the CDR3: TGTGCCAGCAACAAAGGAAAGGGGGACTCCTACGAGCAGTACTTC.

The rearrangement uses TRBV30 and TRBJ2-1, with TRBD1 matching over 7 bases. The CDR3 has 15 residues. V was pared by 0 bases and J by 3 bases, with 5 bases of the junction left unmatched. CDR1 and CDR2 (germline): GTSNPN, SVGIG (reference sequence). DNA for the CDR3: TGTGCCTGGAGTGTACTTGGACAGGACTACAATGAGCAGTTCTTC. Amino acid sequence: CAWSVLGQDYNEQFF. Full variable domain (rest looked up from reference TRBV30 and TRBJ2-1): SQTIHQWPATLVQPVGSPLSLECTVEGTSNPNLYWYRQAAGRGLQLLFYSVGIGQISSEVPQNLSASRPQDRQFILSSKKLLLSDSGFYLCAWSVLGQDYNEQFFGPGTRLTVL.

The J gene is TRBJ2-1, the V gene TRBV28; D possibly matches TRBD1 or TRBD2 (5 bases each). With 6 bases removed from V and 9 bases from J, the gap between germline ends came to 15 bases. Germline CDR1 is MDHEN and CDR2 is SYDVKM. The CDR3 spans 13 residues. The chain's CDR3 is CASRLPGAGEQFF. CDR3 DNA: TGTGCCAGCAGACTCCCCGGGGCTGGTGAGCAGTTCTTC. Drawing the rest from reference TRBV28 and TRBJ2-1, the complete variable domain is DVKVTQSSRYLVKRTGEKVFLECVQDMDHENMFWYRQDPGLGLRLIYFSYDVKMKEKGDIPEGYSVSREKKERFSLILESASTNQTSMYLCASRLPGAGEQFFGPGTRLTVL.